The rows below give T cell receptor beta chains drawn from one sample of a study of vaccination and CD4 T cells after COVID-19. These receptors' targets are unknown. Each CDR3 protein is one row after TCRdb ran MiXCR on the PCR reads. The sample contains 10,000 or so distinct CDR3 sequences, about 30% of which appear only once. Input material: CD4+ T cells from blood, cultured in vitro. The receptors originated from a human donor in good health. Each CDR3 is given with its conserved first and last residue. The order of the fields is V gene, D gene, J gene, CDR3 protein. A D gene is named only where the DNA matches it firmly.

>TRBV5-1|.|TRBJ1-1
CASSQQTGSGTEAFF
>TRBV29-1|.|TRBJ2-7
CSVEGSGYEQYF
>TRBV20-1|.|TRBJ1-1
CSARPDGNTEAFF
>TRBV19|.|TRBJ1-5
CASSIGASNQPQHF
>TRBV11-3|TRBD1|TRBJ2-5
CASSFSSGLDREGGETQYF
>TRBV11-3|TRBD2|TRBJ2-1
CASSLDSLAGVSNEQFF
>TRBV28|.|TRBJ2-7
CASSLRSGWNEQYF
>TRBV30|.|TRBJ1-5
CACGHDSNQPQHF
>TRBV7-8|TRBD1|TRBJ1-1
CASSLLGTGDPEAFF
>TRBV27|.|TRBJ1-1
CASRRSSANTEAFF
>TRBV29-1|.|TRBJ1-1
CSVVQGPFNTEAFF
>TRBV6-1|TRBD2|TRBJ2-1
CASRTIRGASGSYNEQFF
>TRBV6-5|.|TRBJ2-2
CASSYQTGLNTGELFF
>TRBV7-2|TRBD2|TRBJ2-2
CASSHVAGGANTGELFF
>TRBV20-1|TRBD2|TRBJ2-2
CSAKTSGGPGELFF
>TRBV7-8|.|TRBJ1-3
CASSLLFANTIYF
>TRBV6-1|TRBD1|TRBJ2-5
CASSTRDRTQETQYF
>TRBV25-1|.|TRBJ2-3
CASSDSSNTDTQYF
>TRBV7-9|.|TRBJ2-7
CASSSTDRTPYEQYF
>TRBV6-5|.|TRBJ1-5
CASSYIPGLGKNQPQHF
>TRBV24-1|.|TRBJ2-1
CATSERLVNEQFF
>TRBV28|.|TRBJ2-1
CASHQWSPPNEQFF
>TRBV4-1|.|TRBJ2-7
CASSQGWGFEQYF